This T cell receptor beta chain was sequenced in a study of CD8+ T cells in alopecia areata. Looking at the study overall: Tofacitinib administration to treated patients was oral, at 5 to 10 mg twice daily.

General study results and limits: Uncertain still, given a single nonresponder, is whether baseline CD8+ expansion links to response. TCR sharing across patients was less clear than in mice, possibly HLA-related.

As concerns this clone: The antigen is unknown.

Reverse transcribed after extraction, RNA yielded cDNA as the sequencing template. Clones were sequenced by immunoSEQ multiplex PCR, and TCRdb holds only the in-frame ones, with some missing. Here the sample spans some 160,000 clones, about two thirds being singletons. As for treatment: oral pan-JAK inhibitor, 5-10 mg twice daily. PBMCs yielded sorted CD4+ and CD8+ T cells. The germline gives CDR1 SNHLY, CDR2 FYNNEI. The CDR3 consists of 15 residues. J was trimmed by 6 bases and V by 7 bases; bases with no gene match: 14. This sequence joins TRBV2 and TRBJ2-7, with 8 bases lining up with TRBD1. The origin of this receptor is a human donor with alopecia areata. The specimen was CD4+ T cells sorted from blood, collected at week 4, from a patient treated with tofacitinib. The CDR3 loop reads CASILFGQGSGEQYF. The CDR3 region has the DNA TGTGCCAGCATCTTATTCGGACAGGGAAGTGGCGAGCAGTACTTC.